These 2 T cell receptor beta chains were all obtained from the same sample, sequenced in a study of shared clonotypes between healthy human individuals. TCRdb keeps only in-frame clones here, not all; method: immunoSEQ multiplex PCR. The table records around 600,000 clones, roughly 96% of them present only once. Terminally differentiated effector memory CD45RA+ cells were left out of the naive CD8 fraction, which was CD45RO-negative and positively selected for CCR7. The sample consisted of naive CD8+ T cells sorted from blood. Receptors were obtained from a young woman in good health.

The rearrangement joins TRBV28 to TRBJ2-1, with TRBD2 identical over 11 bases. Unmatched junction bases numbered 8, after V lost 4 bases and J lost 3 bases. The CDR3 loop spans 17 amino acids. From germline, CDR1 is MDHEN and CDR2 SYDVKM. The CDR3 region is CASSSPRTSGFYNEQFF. The CDR3 nucleotides read TGTGCCAGCAGTTCGCCTCGGACTAGCGGGTTCTACAATGAGCAGTTCTTC. Filled out from reference TRBV28 and TRBJ2-1, the complete variable domain reads DVKVTQSSRYLVKRTGEKVFLECVQDMDHENMFWYRQDPGLGLRLIYFSYDVKMKEKGDIPEGYSVSREKKERFSLILESASTNQTSMYLCASSSPRTSGFYNEQFFGPGTRLTVL.

The V and J genes are TRBV5-1 and TRBJ1-2, with no clear D. In germline, CDR1 is SGHRS, CDR2 YFSETQ. The CDR3 extends over 13 amino acids. The germline V and J ends were trimmed by 0 bases and 8 bases, with 11 bases remaining between them. CDR3 loop: CASSLALGEGYTF. In nucleotides, the CDR3 is TGCGCCAGCAGCTTGGCCCTAGGTGAAGGCTACACCTTC. The full variable domain, rest sourced from reference TRBV5-1 and TRBJ1-2, is KAGVTQTPRYLIKTRGQQVTLSCSPISGHRSVSWYQQTPGQGLQFLFEYFSETQRNKGNFPGRFSGRQFSNSRSEMNVSTLELGDSALYLCASSLALGEGYTFGSGTRLTVV.